Listed below are T cell receptor beta chains from one sample, sequenced in a study of identical twins. Each CDR3 protein is one row after TCRdb ran MiXCR on the 5' RACE reads. The data show approximately 260,000 distinct CDR3 sequences, approximately 8.3% seen once. The data were also submitted as part of a second study, on yellow fever vaccine responses in identical twins.

The sample comprised CD8+ T cells sorted from blood. These receptors were obtained from a woman between 18 and 29 years old in good health. Each CDR3 is given without its conserved first and last residue.

>TRBJ2-7|TRBV20-1
SARGGADYEQY
>TRBJ2-5|TRBV12-3/TRBV12-4
ASSLDRGRETQY
>TRBJ2-1|TRBV12-3/TRBV12-4
ASSAGLAGWNEQF
>TRBJ2-2|TRBV9
ASSDAGSAELF
>TRBJ1-5|TRBV20-1
SVINSRDRGRQPQH
>TRBJ2-7|TRBV4-1
ASSPLGESYEQY
>TRBJ2-1|TRBV7-9
ASSLVPGSSYNEQF
>TRBJ2-7|TRBV24-1
ATSDHRDYEQY
>TRBJ2-1|TRBV28
ASSLFGRGHNEQF
>TRBJ1-5|TRBV7-2
ASSLAGGGEDQPQH
>TRBJ2-7|TRBV29-1
SVEGLPNEQY
>TRBJ1-4|TRBV12-3/TRBV12-4
ASIPTPTANEKLF
>TRBJ2-6|TRBV29-1
SVEAAGANVLT
>TRBJ2-2|TRBV20-1
SARRPESGDTGELF
>TRBJ2-5|TRBV24-1
ATRRDRGRETQY
>TRBJ1-6|TRBV27
ASSGGRSSYNSPLH
>TRBJ2-3|TRBV28
ASSFASGTDTQY
>TRBJ2-7|TRBV27
ASSLSHGVGRYEQY
>TRBJ2-2|TRBV10-3
AITPGTGELF
>TRBJ1-5|TRBV5-6
ASINNQAGGRGSNQPQH
>TRBJ2-5|TRBV9
ASSPRTSGALQETQY
>TRBJ2-3|TRBV15
ATSTGEGTDTQY
>TRBJ1-2|TRBV5-1
ASSLETRLFYGYT
>TRBJ2-1|TRBV19
ASSTPLLAELYNEQF
>TRBJ2-7|TRBV27
ASSLRGPGLEQY
>TRBJ2-2|TRBV3-1
ASSQDLGTGELF
>TRBJ2-6|TRBV12-3/TRBV12-4
ALSFGGQRLSGANVLT
>TRBJ2-3|TRBV20-1
SARGLADASRIGQY
>TRBJ2-5|TRBV7-8
ASSLVALVRGGAETQY
>TRBJ2-1|TRBV9
ASSARSGNEQF
>TRBJ2-5|TRBV6-2/TRBV6-3
ASSYSNPYIQETQY
>TRBJ2-7|TRBV9
ASSVAGGLSEQY
>TRBJ2-7|TRBV27
ASSLRGNAYEQY
>TRBJ2-1|TRBV14
ASSKTGLDNEQF
>TRBJ2-7|TRBV7-9
AVTDRVSYEQY
>TRBJ2-1|TRBV9
ASSEVAGFSYNEQF
>TRBJ1-1|TRBV10-2
ASSESPGLNTEAF
>TRBJ1-2|TRBV13
ASSSPTGGFDGYT
>TRBJ1-1|TRBV6-1
ASSAEGAHTEAF
>TRBJ1-5|TRBV5-5
ASSRWGKGQPQH
>TRBJ2-2|TRBV4-3
ASSQDGTGGDTGELF
>TRBJ2-1|TRBV7-2
ASSTWTGAGNEQF
>TRBJ2-5|TRBV9
ASSVGVGLETQY
>TRBJ2-5|TRBV6-2/TRBV6-3
ASSSMGRVQETQY
>TRBJ2-1|TRBV28
ASSSDSRYNEQF